This is a list of T cell receptor beta chains from one sample in a study of early T cells in non-severe SARS-CoV-2 infection. TCRdb analysed the 5' RACE reads with MiXCR anew, one entry per CDR3 protein. The repertoire holds some 49,000 distinct CDR3 sequences, with approximately 4.1% as singletons. Input material: whole blood. The origin of the receptors is an adult who was a healthcare worker with PCR-confirmed SARS-CoV-2 infection or an uninfected control (not recorded which). CDR3s include the opening cysteine and the closing phenylalanine or tryptophan. The D gene is left open where the match is weak. Clone size appears in some rows only: once, few, many, or a class for an expanded clone.

D | J | size | V | DNA | CDR3
TRBD2 | TRBJ2-1 | many | TRBV7-3 | TGTGCCAGCAGCAAAGGACTCGTAGCGGGATACGCTGAGCAGTTCTTC | CASSKGLVAGYAEQFF
. | TRBJ1-5 | many | TRBV19 | TGTGCCAGTAGTAGCCGGAATCAGCCCCAGCATTTT | CASSSRNQPQHF
. | TRBJ2-1 | . | TRBV11-1 | TGTGCCAGCAGCTTAGGTAGCGGATCATACAATGAGCAGTTCTTC | CASSLGSGSYNEQFF
. | TRBJ2-1 | many | TRBV7-8 | TGTGCCAGCAGCTTATCGTACAGCACCTACAATGAGCAGTTCTTC | CASSLSYSTYNEQFF
. | TRBJ1-1 | many | TRBV6-4 | TGTGCCAGCAGCATCCTTAAGGGGACTGAAGCTTTCTTT | CASSILKGTEAFF
TRBD1 | TRBJ2-5 | . | TRBV2 | TGTGTCAGGGACAGTATTCGCGGAGAGACCCAGTACTTC | CVRDSIRGETQYF
TRBD1 | TRBJ2-1 | many | TRBV28 | TGTGCCAGCAGAACGACAGGGGATGAGCAGTTCTTC | CASRTTGDEQFF
. | TRBJ2-7 | many | TRBV30 | TGTGCCTGGAGCGAGACCCTGGGTGACTACGAGCAGTACTTC | CAWSETLGDYEQYF
. | TRBJ2-5 | few | TRBV28 | TGTGCCAGCACCGAGGACATGTCGGTGAGGACCCAGTACTTC | CASTEDMSVRTQYF
. | TRBJ2-1 | many | TRBV25-1 | TGTGCCAGCAGTGGACAGGAGTTAGGCTCCTACAATGAGCAGTTCTTC | CASSGQELGSYNEQFF
TRBD2 | TRBJ2-7 | many | TRBV20-1 | TGCAGTGCCGAACCTCTAGCGGGGGCTTACGAGCAGTACTTC | CSAEPLAGAYEQYF
TRBD2 | TRBJ2-2 | . | TRBV19 | TGTGCCAGTATCCCAGGCGGGGGGTACAGCGGGGAGCTGTTTTTT | CASIPGGGYSGELFF
. | TRBJ2-3 | many | TRBV5-1 | TGCGCCAGCAGCTTGGGCGGGGGCACAGATACGCAGTATTTT | CASSLGGGTDTQYF
. | TRBJ1-1 | many | TRBV18 | TGTGCCAGCTCACCGACACAGAACGAGAACACTGAAGCTTTCTTT | CASSPTQNENTEAFF
. | TRBJ1-1 | many | TRBV12-3/TRBV12-4 | TGTGCCAGCAGTATGGCATTGACGAACACTGAAGCTTTCTTT | CASSMALTNTEAFF
TRBD2 | TRBJ2-1 | many | TRBV29-1 | TGCAGCGTTGAAACGACTAGCGGAGACCCCAATGAGCAGTTCTTC | CSVETTSGDPNEQFF
TRBD1 | TRBJ1-2 | few | TRBV27 | TGTGCCAGCAGCCCAGTGGACAGGGGAAGGGATGGCTACACCTTC | CASSPVDRGRDGYTF
TRBD1 | TRBJ1-2 | many | TRBV29-1 | TGCAGCGTGGGGGACAGGGGGCAAGGCTACACCTTC | CSVGDRGQGYTF
. | TRBJ2-3 | many | TRBV5-1 | TGCGCCAGCAGCTTGGCGACGGGGGTCCCCACAGATACGCAGTATTTT | CASSLATGVPTDTQYF
. | TRBJ1-2 | . | TRBV10-3 | TGTGCCATCAGTGCAACAGGGAATCGAGCTAACTATGGCTACACCTTC | CAISATGNRANYGYTF
. | TRBJ2-4 | many | TRBV14 | TGTGCCAGCAGCCAGTGGGGAGCCAAAAACATTCAGTACTTC | CASSQWGAKNIQYF
. | TRBJ1-3 | many | TRBV27 | TGTGCCAGCAGTTTTTCAGGGTCTGGAAACACCATATATTTT | CASSFSGSGNTIYF
TRBD1 | TRBJ2-7 | many | TRBV5-1 | TGCGCCAGCAGCCCAGGGACAGGGACCTTCTACGAGCAGTACTTC | CASSPGTGTFYEQYF
. | TRBJ2-1 | many | TRBV4-2 | TGTGCCAGCAGCCAGGGCAATGAGCAGTTCTTC | CASSQGNEQFF
. | TRBJ2-2 | many | TRBV20-1 | TGCAGTGTTCAGGACTCCACCAACACCGGGGAGCTGTTTTTT | CSVQDSTNTGELFF
. | TRBJ1-4 | many | TRBV18 | TGTGCCAGCTCAATCAGCTACAATGAAAAACTGTTTTTT | CASSISYNEKLFF
TRBD1 | TRBJ2-2 | . | TRBV5-6 | TGTGCCAGCAGCTCCGACAGGGGGCGAAACACCGGGGAGCTGTTTTTT | CASSSDRGRNTGELFF
. | TRBJ1-2 | many | TRBV10-2 | TGCGCCAGCAGTCTTAGTACTCGGGCTCCGAACTATGGCTACACCTTC | CASSLSTRAPNYGYTF
TRBD2 | TRBJ2-1 | . | TRBV20-1 | TGCAGTGTAGCGGGCGGTTCCCCTAGTGAGCAGTTCTTC | CSVAGGSPSEQFF
. | TRBJ2-1 | . | TRBV7-3 | TGTGCCAGCAGCTTAACCGGGGGAGGCGCCCGCAATGAGCAGTTCTTC | CASSLTGGGARNEQFF
TRBD1 | TRBJ1-2 | . | TRBV29-1 | TGCAGCGTTGAGGGGACAGTCCAACGGAGCTATGGCTACACCTTC | CSVEGTVQRSYGYTF
TRBD2 | TRBJ2-7 | many | TRBV4-2 | TGTGCCAGCAGCCTCGGGACTAGCGGGAGCTACGAGCAGTACTTC | CASSLGTSGSYEQYF
. | TRBJ2-1 | many | TRBV4-2 | TGTGCCAGCAGCCAAGTTCAAGGTCCCGCCTTGAGTGAGCAGTTCTTC | CASSQVQGPALSEQFF
TRBD2 | TRBJ2-7 | many | TRBV5-1 | TGCGCCAGCAGCTCCACAGGACTAGCGGGGGAAGAGCAGTACTTC | CASSSTGLAGEEQYF
TRBD2 | TRBJ2-1 | many | TRBV20-1 | TGCAGTGTATTCGAGGGGTTCAGCGGGGGTCCCTCCTACAATGAGCAGTTCTTC | CSVFEGFSGGPSYNEQFF